This T cell receptor beta chain came from a study of regulatory T cells in long-lasting Graves disease. Study results and limitations: Lower TCR diversity was seen in persistent Graves' patients than in newly diagnosed ones. Newly diagnosed patients shared 850 to 1,000 public clonotypes; persistent patients shared a few thousand. Favored gene segments in persistent disease were TRBV28, TRBJ1-2 and TRBJ2-5.

V lost 2 bases, J lost 3 bases, and 11 bases lay in between. CDR1 and CDR2 from the germline V gene are LNHNV and YYDKDF (reference sequence). The CDR3 has 15 residues. The time point denotes: persistent/refractory GD, antithyroid drugs over 5 years with positive TRAb. Preparation of the TCR library used RNA extracted from PBMCs. Only a few counts were recorded for this clonotype. The antigen is undetermined. Construction of the TCR beta libraries employed iRepertoire HTBI primers in conjunction with Arm-PCR of CDR3 regions. Authors' methods: Some 57 TRBV and around 15 TRBJ segments were identified across samples. TCRdb recomputed calls from the multiplex PCR reads with MiXCR, one row per CDR3 protein. The authors' filters were not applied to this entry. The repertoire consists of 300,000 to 500,000 distinct CDR3 sequences, with around 20% occurring once and the leading ten covering 20% to 25%.

The V gene is TRBV15, the J gene TRBJ1-5; D gene unclear. The sample was peripheral blood mononuclear cells (PBMCs), taken when the disease was refractory, from a patient treated with antithyroid drugs. The source is a female donor with Graves disease. CDR3 bases: TGTGCCACCAGCAGAACAGACGGATTCAATCAGCCCCAGCATTTT. Protein: CATSRTDGFNQPQHF.